The clone carrying this T cell receptor (beta chain) has ten or more counts. Diagnosis rested on symptoms, serum thyroxine and TRAb, thyroid ultrasound, and orbital computed tomography. An approximately 10 ml volume of fresh peripheral blood provided the PBMCs. TCR beta CDR3 sequences were amplified from RNA transcripts. The HTBI primer set drove a first-round RT-PCR of the TCR CDR3. TCRdb ran MiXCR on the multiplex PCR reads and lists one entry per CDR3 protein. This sample carries 400,000 or so distinct CDR3 sequences, around an eighth of them seen once, and the ten largest clones take 28%. These data are taken from a study of T cells in Graves' hyperthyroidism and ophthalmopathy. The V end lost 0 bases, the J end lost 5 bases, and 5 bases lay between the germline ends. The CDR3 loop spans 13 amino acids. From germline, CDR1 is SGDLS and CDR2 YYNGEE.

Sequencing used blood. The clonotype comes from a man aged 50-60 years with Graves' ophthalmopathy. The genes are TRBV9 and TRBJ2-2; D ambiguous. CDR3 in DNA: TGTGCCAGCAGCGTAGTTGGGACCGGGGAGCTGTTTTTT. Translating it yields CASSVVGTGELFF.